This TCR beta chain came from a study of T cell responses to AZD1222 COVID-19 vaccine. This CDR3 is 12 amino acids long. The V end lost 8 bases, the J end lost 9 bases, and 16 bases lay between the germline ends. Sequencing used immunoSEQ multiplex PCR; TCRdb keeps in-frame clones, though not all of them. The sample holds about 70,000 clones, roughly 84% seen once. The sequencing used peripheral blood, collected on day 0 of AZD1222 vaccination. This rearrangement joins TRBV12-3 or TRBV12-4 to TRBJ1-1; D uncertain. The TCR was taken from an adult in good health. The CDR3 nucleotides read TGTGCCAGCTCTCTGGGGAGAAAACAAGCTTTCTTT. Its protein is CASSLGRKQAFF.